This passage covers 18 T cell receptor beta chains from one sample sequenced in a study of identical twins. In TCRdb, the 5' RACE reads were re-called with MiXCR into one record per CDR3 protein. This sample yields around 960,000 distinct CDR3 sequences, of which approximately 13% are seen a single time; around 1.6% belongs to the top ten. Another study also made use of these data, one on yellow fever vaccine responses in identical twins.

Specimen: PBMCs. These receptor sequences come from a woman under 30 in good health.

This clonotype was counted only a few times. The chain links TRBV7-9 to TRBJ2-7, with 7 bases identical to TRBD2. Germline lookup yields CDR1 SEHNR and CDR2 FQNEAQ (reference sequence). Unmatched junction bases numbered 10, after V lost 5 bases and J lost 3 bases. The CDR3 contains 15 residues. CDR3 sequence (DNA): TGTGCCAGCAGCCCCGGTGGGAGGGCCCACTACGAGCAGTACTTC. This sequence encodes CASSPGGRAHYEQYF.

This sequence joins TRBV2 and TRBJ2-5; 9 bases agree with TRBD2. CDR1 is SNHLY and CDR2 is FYNNEI in the germline V gene. The CDR3 is made up of 14 amino acids. V lost 4 bases to trimming and J lost 4 bases; unmatched junction nucleotides: 4. The CDR3 DNA sequence: TGTGCCAGCAGTGTAGCGGGAGAGGCAGAGACCCAGTACTTC. Encoded protein: CASSVAGEAETQYF.

The chain joins TRBV7-2 to TRBJ2-1; 15 bases fit TRBD2. V trimming: 1 base; J trimming: 4 bases; junction bases outside the gene matches: 2. CDR3 size: 17 residues. Germline CDR1 SGHTA, CDR2 FQGNSA. The CDR3: CASSLGTSGRGYNEQFF. The DNA of the CDR3 is TGTGCCAGCAGCTTAGGGACTAGCGGGAGGGGGTACAATGAGCAGTTCTTC.

This clonotype was seen at least ten times. The genes are TRBV28 and TRBJ2-1; the match to TRBD1 covers 7 bases. Germline V CDR1 and CDR2: MDHEN, SYDVKM. V was pared by 2 bases and J by 8 bases, with 6 bases of the junction left unmatched. This CDR3 comprises 14 residues. The CDR3 sequence: CASSLTTGWDEQFF. The CDR3 coding sequence is TGTGCCAGCAGTTTAACGACAGGGTGGGATGAGCAGTTCTTC.

This clonotype has at least ten counts. The rearrangement links TRBV4-1 to TRBJ2-7; D is possibly TRBD1 (6 bases). Germline values: CDR1 MGHRA, CDR2 YSYEKL. Deletions cut 0 bases from V and 3 bases from J, with 12 bases between. The CDR3 contains 15 residues. CDR3 DNA: TGCGCCAGCAGCCAAGATCGGACAGCCTACTACGAGCAGTACGTC. It codes for CASSQDRTAYYEQYV.

This rearrangement joins TRBV13 to TRBJ1-2; D unclear. The V end was cut by 0 bases, the J end by 6 bases, with 8 bases between. CDR3 length: 13 residues. CDR1 is PRHDT, CDR2 FYEKMQ, per germline (reference sequence). CDR3 DNA: TGTGCCAGCAGCTTAGGGGGGTTCAATGGCTACACCTTC. Translated: CASSLGGFNGYTF.

This clonotype was observed a few times. The gene calls are TRBV5-1 and TRBJ2-1, with a tentative D call TRBD2 (7 bases). The ends were cut back, 3 bases at V and 4 bases at J, with 14 bases in the middle. CDR1 is SGHRS and CDR2 is YFSETQ in the germline V gene. The CDR3 has 15 residues. The CDR3 sequence is CASSWGAGAYNEQFF. CDR3 DNA: TGCGCCAGCAGCTGGGGGGCGGGGGCATACAATGAGCAGTTCTTC.

The chain uses TRBV5-1 and TRBJ2-1; TRBD2 aligns across 12 bases. The CDR3 is 16 residues long. The germline gives CDR1 SGHRS, CDR2 YFSETQ. Trimming took 4 bases from V and 8 from J; bases not matched to a gene: 10. CDR3 loop: CASSDTLAGGPDEQFF. The CDR3 region has the DNA TGCGCCAGCAGCGACACCCTAGCGGGGGGGCCTGATGAGCAGTTCTTC.

This chain joins TRBV7-9 and TRBJ2-2; D ambiguous. V was shortened by 11 bases and J by 3 bases, with 10 bases between the two germline ends. The CDR3 totals 12 residues. Germline V gene sequence: CDR1 SEHNR, CDR2 FQNEAQ (reference sequence). The CDR3 is CAAWPDTGELFF. In nucleotides, the CDR3 is TGTGCCGCCTGGCCGGACACCGGGGAGCTGTTTTTT.

This clonotype occurred many times. This chain connects TRBV4-2 to TRBJ2-2, with D uncertain. Germline V lookup: CDR1 LGHNA, CDR2 YNFKEQ. There are 15 residues in the CDR3. V lost 0 bases, J lost 2 bases, and 7 bases lay in between. CDR3 nucleotides: TGTGCCAGCAGCCAAGAGCACCGCAACACCGGGGAGCTGTTTTTT. The encoded protein is CASSQEHRNTGELFF.

At least ten counts were recorded for this clonotype. The chain uses TRBV5-1 and TRBJ1-4, with TRBD1 matching 7 bases. Losses at the gene ends were 0 bases for V and 3 bases for J; bases not matched to a gene: 8. The CDR3 is made up of 17 amino acids. Germline V gives CDR1 SGHRS, CDR2 YFSETQ. The CDR3 sequence is CASSLDPPGTANEKLFF. In nucleotides, the CDR3 is TGCGCCAGCAGCTTGGACCCACCCGGGACAGCTAATGAAAAACTGTTTTTT. The whole variable domain, filled in from reference TRBV5-1 and TRBJ1-4, reads KAGVTQTPRYLIKTRGQQVTLSCSPISGHRSVSWYQQTPGQGLQFLFEYFSETQRNKGNFPGRFSGRQFSNSRSEMNVSTLELGDSALYLCASSLDPPGTANEKLFFGSGTQLSVL.

This clonotype was seen a few times. The rearrangement uses TRBV6-5 and TRBJ1-1; D is unresolved. CDR3 length: 13 residues. CDR1 and CDR2 (germline): MNHEY, SVGAGI. Trimming took 4 bases from V and 5 from J, leaving 11 bases between them. The CDR3: CASSSLRRTEAFF. The CDR3 DNA is TGTGCCAGCAGTTCACTTCGGAGGACTGAAGCTTTCTTT.

In this sample, this clonotype turned up a few times. The chain employs TRBV5-8 and TRBJ2-5; the match to TRBD1 covers 8 bases. Trimming took 1 base from V and 2 from J; bases not matched to a gene: 10. The CDR3 covers 17 residues. Germline V gene data show CDR1 as SGHTS and CDR2 as YDEGEE. The CDR3 nucleotides are TGTGCCAGCAGCTTGATTTCTGCCAGGGGGCCTCAAGAGACCCAGTACTTC. Encoded protein: CASSLISARGPQETQYF.

This clonotype has a count of ten or more. The genes are TRBV10-3 and TRBJ1-2; D remains unclear. The CDR3 extends over 13 amino acids. V was pared by 0 bases and J by 8 bases, with 10 bases between. The germline gives CDR1 ENHRY, CDR2 SYGVKD. The chain's CDR3 is CAISESTFGGYTF. Here the CDR3 DNA reads TGTGCCATCAGTGAGTCGACGTTTGGGGGCTACACCTTC.

The table lists this clonotype with a few counts. V is TRBV2 and J is TRBJ2-5; 7 bases map to TRBD2. In germline, CDR1 is SNHLY, CDR2 FYNNEI. Germline trimming cut 4 bases from V and 2 bases from J; bases unmatched to any gene: 7. The CDR3 is 15 residues long. CDR3 residues: CASSAGLVIQETQYF. The CDR3 DNA reads TGTGCCAGCAGTGCAGGACTAGTAATTCAAGAGACCCAGTACTTC.

The table lists this clonotype with a few counts. DNA of the CDR3: TGTGCCAGCAGCTTAGATTCCGTATCCTACGAGCAGTACTTC. This translates into CASSLDSVSYEQYF. The chain employs TRBV7-9 and TRBJ2-7; D is undetermined. The germline V gene encodes CDR1 SEHNR and CDR2 FQNEAQ (reference sequence). This CDR3 spans 14 amino acids. V was clipped by 1 base and J by 1 base, with 8 bases between them. The entire variable domain, with the rest obtained from reference TRBV7-9 and TRBJ2-7, is as follows: DTGVSQNPRHKITKRGQNVTFRCDPISEHNRLYWYRQTLGQGPEFLTYFQNEAQLEKSRLLSDRFSAERPKGSFSTLEIQRTEQGDSAMYLCASSLDSVSYEQYFGPGTRLTVT.

The table lists this clonotype with a few counts. The gene calls are TRBV25-1 and TRBJ1-5; weak D call: TRBD1 (5 bases). V was shortened by 3 bases and J by 3 bases, with 12 bases between the two germline ends. Germline V gene sequence: CDR1 MGHDK, CDR2 SYGVNS. The CDR3 has 15 amino acids. CDR3 nucleotides: TGTGCCAGCAGTGATGGGCAGGGCCTCAATCAGCCCCAGCATTTT. Residues: CASSDGQGLNQPQHF.

V gene TRBV13 combines with J gene TRBJ2-3; 12 positions match TRBD1. Per the germline V gene, CDR1 is PRHDT and CDR2 is FYEKMQ (reference sequence). The length of the CDR3 is 17 residues. The V gene end was trimmed by 5 bases and the J gene end by 4 bases; junction bases not matched to a gene: 10. CDR3 coding DNA: TGTGCCAGCAGCCCTCAGCCCGGGACAGGGGGCTCAGATACGCAGTATTTT. Translated, it gives CASSPQPGTGGSDTQYF.